These T cell receptor beta chains were read from a single sample in a study of T cell responses to AZD1222 COVID-19 vaccine. Only in-frame clones appear in the TCRdb table, and some are missing; sequencing was by immunoSEQ multiplex PCR. Here the sample spans roughly 100,000 clones, roughly nine tenths being singletons. The input for sequencing was peripheral blood, taken 28 days after the second AZD1222 dose. The receptors here all came from an adult who received the AZD1222 COVID-19 vaccine. The CDR3 runs from the conserved cysteine through the conserved F or W.

V | CDR3
TRBV19 | CASSTQTGVHSGYTF
TRBV18 | CASSSVTSGHYNEQFF
TRBV11-2 | CASGDQITTEAFF
TRBV12-5 | CASAQGLLKETQYF
TRBV15 | CATSRDRGTGVETQYF
TRBV2 | CASSSGTGNLEQYF
TRBV24-1 | CATSGNSYEQYF
TRBV6-5 | CASSYSGETYEQYF
TRBV6-5 | CASKTPTGTSLYF
TRBV5-1 | CASSLAPLAGGRSYNEQFF
TRBV27 | CASSLLPGHYEQYF
TRBV10-3 | CAISDGGGNTEAFF
TRBV28 | CASSTEIGLADTDTQYF
TRBV15 | CATSREGGYGYTF
TRBV11-2 | CASSRTSGRALTGELFF
TRBV6-5 | CASSRKGWVGEAFF
TRBV7-2 | CASVIAGGPEQYF
TRBV2 | CASSPTGIFYGYTF
TRBV2 | CASSRGSYEQYF
TRBV6-7 | CASSRLEEQYF
TRBV21-1 | CASSKEGRANQPQHF
TRBV28 | CASHSPSSYNSPLHF
TRBV6-5 | CASSYSYRTANYGYTF
TRBV19 | CASNPGDSYNEQFF
TRBV19 | CASSSPGGPNDEQFF
TRBV4-3 | CAGSQLPQVSYEQYF
TRBV29-1 | CSVLEVRETQYF
TRBV2 | CASSDRSGRIKNIQYF
TRBV27 | CASSLTRAKNIQYF
TRBV28 | CASSSTGTGAGYEQYF
TRBV10-3 | CAITDPGQALAEAFF
TRBV24-1 | CATGRQGVHNYNEQFF
TRBV7-2 | CASSSPPGALNTEAFF
TRBV19 | CASSMGAGDTEAFF
TRBV18 | CASSPPGAGVGQPQHF
TRBV18 | CASSQGLLSTDTQYF
TRBV2 | CASSDRSLGELFF
TRBV7-2 | CASSWTGEGEQYF
TRBV28 | CASSRQGIYGYTF
TRBV7-9 | CASSYTGTGTDTQYF
TRBV19 | CASSMVTGEQYF
TRBV5-1 | CASSQGGTGANVLTF
TRBV2 | CASRIGANEQFF
TRBV20-1 | CSASDHEQYF
TRBV28 | CASKREAEPWAFF
TRBV27 | CASSDAGRGYNEQFF
TRBV5-1 | CASSLVNTEAFF
TRBV7-6 | CASSLFAVTDTQYF
TRBV3-1/TRBV3-2 | CASSQFSSGSSLYNEQFF
TRBV12-3/TRBV12-4 | CASSLSGESGYTF
TRBV6-5 | CASSYSIELNTEAFF
TRBV7-2 | CASSLNSLGELFF
TRBV10-3 | CAIRGDSGQPQHF
TRBV29-1 | CSVEAGGPLDTQYF
TRBV19 | CASSIGELAKNIQYF
TRBV21-1 | CASSLEGDLGDSPLHF
TRBV11-2 | CASTAGETQYF
TRBV2 | CASSEMWVGGTDTQYF
TRBV6-5 | CASSSRAPGGDTQYF
TRBV6-5 | CASSYGTGGGEQFF